The 29 T cell receptor beta chains presented below share a single source sample, sequenced in a study of blood T cell repertoires in COVID-19. TCRdb keeps only in-frame clones here, not all; method: immunoSEQ multiplex PCR. The sample shows some 150,000 clones, 65% to 85% of them seen only once. Sequenced: PBMCs or T cells enriched from blood (not recorded which). These TCRs come from a woman between 50 and 59 years old who had been exposed to COVID-19.

This clone was recorded a few times. The rearrangement joins TRBV6-6 to TRBJ1-2; TRBD1 matches at 7 bases. The CDR3 extends over 15 amino acids. J lost 4 bases, V lost 2 bases, and 7 bases had no gene match. In germline, CDR1 is MNHNY, CDR2 SVGAGI (reference sequence). CDR3 amino acids: CASSYTPAGGYGYTF. The CDR3 DNA reads as TGTGCCAGCAGTTACACCCCAGCAGGGGGCTATGGCTACACCTTC.

The J gene is TRBJ2-5, the V gene TRBV11-2, with TRBD2 matching over 11 bases. The germline gives CDR1 SGHAT, CDR2 FQNNGV. Trimming at V came to 6 bases and at J to 2 bases, leaving 5 bases not matched to a gene. CDR3 length: 15 residues. CDR3 residues: CASRSLAGGQETQYF. The DNA for the CDR3 is TGTGCCAGCAGATCTTTAGCGGGGGGGCAAGAGACCCAGTACTTC.

The V call is TRBV5-1, the J call TRBJ2-2, with D perhaps TRBD1 (5 bases). Germline V gene sequence: CDR1 SGHRS, CDR2 YFSETQ. The CDR3 has 15 amino acids. Deletions cut 3 bases from V and 3 bases from J, with 12 bases between. For the CDR3, the DNA is TGCGCCAGCAGCTCCCAGGGTGCGTACACCGGGGAGCTGTTTTTT. Protein product: CASSSQGAYTGELFF. The whole variable domain, remainder taken from reference TRBV5-1 and TRBJ2-2, is KAGVTQTPRYLIKTRGQQVTLSCSPISGHRSVSWYQQTPGQGLQFLFEYFSETQRNKGNFPGRFSGRQFSNSRSEMNVSTLELGDSALYLCASSSQGAYTGELFFGEGSRLTVL.

The chain combines TRBV3-1 (or the pseudogene TRBV3-2) with TRBJ2-1; 9 nucleotides align to TRBD2. J lost 10 bases, V lost 6 bases, and 4 bases had no gene match. CDR1 is LGHDT, CDR2 YNNKEL, per germline (reference sequence). The CDR3 runs to 12 residues. The CDR3 DNA sequence: TGTGCCAGCAGGCTCCTAGCGGGAGAGCAGTTCTTC. This gives the protein CASRLLAGEQFF.

The rearrangement uses TRBV28 and TRBJ1-6; 11 positions agree with TRBD1. V was pared by 3 bases and J by 16 bases, with 11 bases of the junction left unmatched. Germline CDR1 is MDHEN and CDR2 is SYDVKM. The CDR3 is 15 residues long. CDR3 loop: CASSLTGTGGNPLHF. The CDR3 DNA follows: TGTGCCAGCAGTTTGACCGGGACAGGGGGTAATCCGCTCCACTTT.

The chain carries TRBV6-2 or TRBV6-3 and TRBJ1-5, with TRBD1 identical over 12 bases. The ends lost 4 bases at V and 4 bases at J; junction bases unmatched: 2. The CDR3 length is 15 residues. CDR1 is MNHEY and CDR2 is SVGEGT in the germline V gene. CDR3 DNA: TGTGCCAGCAGTTGGGACAGGGGGCAGAATCAGCCCCAGCATTTT. Residues: CASSWDRGQNQPQHF.

The chain couples TRBV10-3 to TRBJ1-5, with D possibly matching TRBD1 (5 bases). The ends were cut back, 6 bases at V and 0 bases at J, with 6 bases in the middle. Germline CDR1 and CDR2: ENHRY and SYGVKD. CDR3 length: 13 residues. The DNA of the CDR3 is TGTGCCATCAGAGACAGTAGCAATCAGCCCCAGCATTTT. Translation: CAIRDSSNQPQHF.

The J gene is TRBJ2-1, the V gene TRBV14, with 7 bases matching TRBD1. CDR3 length equals 16 residues. The V gene's germline CDR1 is SGHDN and CDR2 FVKESK. The V segment lost 4 bases and the J segment 4 bases; nucleotides outside the gene matches: 10. The CDR3 DNA reads TGTGCCAGCAGCCCTTCTCTCGGGACAGCATACAATGAGCAGTTCTTC. As protein: CASSPSLGTAYNEQFF. Supplemented by reference TRBV14 and TRBJ2-1, the full variable domain reads EAGVTQFPSHSVIEKGQTVTLRCDPISGHDNLYWYRRVMGKEIKFLLHFVKESKQDESGMPNNRFLAERTGGTYSTLKVQPAELEDSGVYFCASSPSLGTAYNEQFFGPGTRLTVL.

The J gene is TRBJ1-1, the V gene TRBV30; D might be TRBD1 (5 bases). Germline values: CDR1 GTSNPN, CDR2 SVGIG (reference sequence). This CDR3 has 12 residues. V lost 3 bases to trimming and J lost 1 base, with 6 bases between them. The CDR3, as DNA: TGTGCCTGGAGCCAGGGGAACACTGAAGCTTTCTTT. Protein sequence: CAWSQGNTEAFF.

The CDR3: CASSPRTGPNTGELFF. CDR3 DNA sequence: TGTGCCAGCAGCCCACGGACAGGTCCGAACACCGGGGAGCTGTTTTTT. This chain joins TRBV7-6 and TRBJ2-2; 7 positions agree with TRBD1. Germline trimming cut 5 bases from V and 0 bases from J; bases unmatched to any gene: 6. There are 16 residues in the CDR3. CDR1 is SGHVS, CDR2 FNYEAQ, per germline.

This clone was seen once. V and J are TRBV6-6 and TRBJ2-2, with 9 bases matching TRBD2. Germline V gene lookup returns CDR1 MNHNY and CDR2 SVGAGI (reference sequence). The CDR3 has 19 residues. Trimming at V came to 6 bases and at J to 3 bases, leaving 17 bases not matched to a gene. CDR3 protein: CASSSSGTSRRAYTGELFF. Written as DNA, the CDR3 is TGTGCCAGCAGCTCGTCCGGGACTAGCAGGAGAGCGTACACCGGGGAGCTGTTTTTT.

The CDR3 region has the DNA TGCGCCAGCAGCTTCCCGGGCACAGATACGCAGTATTTT. Translating gives CASSFPGTDTQYF. This chain uses TRBV5-1 with TRBJ2-3; D ambiguous. The CDR3 length is 13 residues. CDR1 and CDR2 (germline): SGHRS, YFSETQ. Between the trimmed V and J ends, which lost 2 bases and 1 base, there was a span of 5 bases.

The chain is built from TRBV7-2 and TRBJ2-7, with TRBD2 matching over 7 bases. V was pared by 5 bases and J by 7 bases, with 14 bases of the junction left unmatched. Germline CDR1 is SGHTA and CDR2 is FQGNSA. The CDR3 consists of 15 residues. DNA for the CDR3: TGTGCCAGCAGCGGTATAGCGGGTGGGACGAGGGAGCAGTACTTC. It translates to CASSGIAGGTREQYF.

The chain joins TRBV30 to TRBJ1-2; D gene ambiguous. The CDR3 sequence is 12 residues long. The germline CDR1 and CDR2 sequences are GTSNPN and SVGIG (reference sequence). V lost 7 bases, J lost 4 bases, and 13 bases lay in between. The CDR3 coding sequence is TGTGCCTCCTCTCCAGGAGGCTATGGCTACACCTTC. Its protein is CASSPGGYGYTF.

This clone was counted between two and nine times. The genes are TRBV5-4 and TRBJ2-5, with 9 bases aligning to TRBD1. The CDR3 runs 15 residues. With V trimmed by 2 bases and J by 5 bases, 7 bases remained unmatched. In germline, CDR1 is SGHNT, CDR2 YYREEE (reference sequence). CDR3 nucleotide sequence: TGTGCCAGCAGCTTAGAGGGACAGGGCAGGGAGACCCAGTACTTC. It codes for CASSLEGQGRETQYF.

This clone has a handful of counts. This chain links TRBV18 with TRBJ1-1; D is undetermined. Trimming took off 6 bases at V and 4 bases at J, with 18 bases between the two ends. The CDR3 is made up of 15 amino acids. From germline, CDR1 is KGHSH and CDR2 LQKENI. The CDR3 region is CASSGIAGGGTEAFF. The CDR3 nucleotides read TGTGCCAGCTCTGGAATCGCAGGAGGAGGCACTGAAGCTTTCTTT.

As for this clone: Sequence at one end of the junction differs from germline and may be a read error. CDR3 in amino acids: CASRTVRPEWVF. DNA for the CDR3: TGTGCCAGCAGGACAGTTCGACCCGAGTGGGTTTTT. This chain joins TRBV12-3 or TRBV12-4 and TRBJ1-3, with a possible D match to TRBD1 (5 bases). The CDR3 loop spans 12 amino acids.

This clone occurred once. In nucleotides, the CDR3 is TGCAGTGCTAGCCACAATTACGAGCAGTACTTC. This codes for CSASHNYEQYF. This chain uses TRBV20-1 with TRBJ2-7; D not certain. The ends were cut back, 3 bases at V and 4 bases at J, with 7 bases in the middle. Germline loops: CDR1 DFQATT, CDR2 SNEGSKA (reference sequence). This CDR3 has 11 amino acids.

The chain recombines TRBV6-4 with TRBJ2-1; 8 bases fit TRBD1. This CDR3 contains 15 residues. The V segment lost 2 bases and the J segment 9 bases; nucleotides outside the gene matches: 9. Germline CDR1 MRHNA, CDR2 SNTAGT. CDR3 sequence reads: CASSDDRGDVREQFF. The DNA of the CDR3 is TGTGCCAGCAGTGACGACAGGGGAGACGTTCGTGAGCAGTTCTTC.

J is TRBJ1-4 and V is TRBV5-8; the match to TRBD1 covers 11 bases. This CDR3 contains 16 residues. The germline V gene encodes CDR1 SGHTS and CDR2 YDEGEE. Trimming at V came to 4 bases and at J to 8 bases, leaving 10 bases not matched to a gene. The CDR3 loop is CASSERTGGEGEKLFF. As DNA, the CDR3 is TGTGCCAGCAGCGAAAGGACAGGGGGCGAAGGGGAAAAACTGTTTTTT.

The genes are TRBV4-1 and TRBJ2-4; TRBD2 agrees at 7 bases. V trimming: 4 bases; J trimming: 1 base; junction bases outside the gene matches: 7. CDR1 and CDR2 from the germline V gene are MGHRA and YSYEKL. The CDR3 totals 16 residues. Written as DNA, the CDR3 is TGCGCCAGCAGCCCCAGTGGGCGGGGGGCCAAAAACATTCAGTACTTC. The encoded protein is CASSPSGRGAKNIQYF.

This sequence joins TRBV27 and TRBJ2-7, with 10 bases that match TRBD1. From germline, CDR1 is MNHEY and CDR2 SMNVEV (reference sequence). This CDR3 is built from 16 residues. The J segment lost 2 bases and the V segment lost 5 bases, leaving 9 bases of the junction unmatched. The CDR3 spells CASSPPDRGDPYEQYF. The CDR3 DNA is TGTGCCAGCAGTCCACCGGACAGGGGGGACCCCTACGAGCAGTACTTC.

The gene calls are TRBV2 and TRBJ1-2, with TRBD1 identical over 9 bases. Germline V gene sequence: CDR1 SNHLY, CDR2 FYNNEI. The CDR3 has 15 amino acids. V lost 10 bases, J lost 3 bases, and 12 bases stayed unmatched. CDR3 nucleotides: TGTGCCATCCCGCCGGGACAGGGCGCCCACTATGGCTACACCTTC. Translated: CAIPPGQGAHYGYTF.

The chain combines TRBV24-1 with TRBJ2-1; possible D gene TRBD2, 5 bases. CDR1 KGHDR and CDR2 SFDVKD come from the germline V gene. Trimming cost V 3 bases and J 5 bases, with 10 bases left between them. The CDR3 consists of 14 residues. CDR3 residues: CATSDPDYNNEQFF. The CDR3, as DNA: TGTGCCACCAGTGATCCTGACTATAACAATGAGCAGTTCTTC.

This clone was counted once. V and J are TRBV27 and TRBJ2-3; TRBD1 is a possible D gene (5 bases). The germline V gene encodes CDR1 MNHEY and CDR2 SMNVEV (reference sequence). The CDR3 is 13 amino acids. Trimming removed 6 bases at V and 4 bases at J, with 11 bases between. The CDR3 nucleotides are TGTGCCAGCAGCCCCGTGGGGCCAGATACGCAGTATTTT. It encodes CASSPVGPDTQYF.

This rearrangement joins TRBV19 to TRBJ2-7, with D possibly being TRBD2 (6 bases). Germline V gene sequence: CDR1 LNHDA, CDR2 SQIVND (reference sequence). Trimming pared 3 bases from V and 2 bases from J, leaving 14 bases between. The CDR3 extends over 15 amino acids. CDR3 residues: CASSITGDGTYEQYF. The CDR3 DNA is TGTGCCAGTAGTATTACGGGGGACGGAACCTACGAGCAGTACTTC. The full variable domain, completed using reference TRBV19 and TRBJ2-7, is DGGITQSPKYLFRKEGQNVTLSCEQNLNHDAMYWYRQDPGQGLRLIYYSQIVNDFQKGDIAEGYSVSREKKESFPLTVTSAQKNPTAFYLCASSITGDGTYEQYFGPGTRLTVT.

The chain employs TRBV29-1 and TRBJ2-2; weak D call: TRBD1 (5 bases). The ends were cut back, 3 bases at V and 6 bases at J, with 14 bases in the middle. The CDR3 is 14 amino acids. Per the germline V gene, CDR1 is SQVTM and CDR2 is ANQGSEA. As DNA, the CDR3 is TGCAGCGTTGATTTGGGTAGGGGCGCCGGGGAGCTGTTTTTT. It specifies CSVDLGRGAGELFF.

This sequence joins TRBV4-2 and TRBJ2-1; 8 bases map to TRBD2. Losses at the gene ends were 0 bases for V and 3 bases for J; bases not matched to a gene: 13. The length of the CDR3 is 19 residues. Germline V gene data show CDR1 as LGHNA and CDR2 as YNFKEQ. DNA of the CDR3: TGTGCCAGCAGCCAAGATTGGCTGCGCCGGGGGGGTGGCTACAATGAGCAGTTCTTC. Encoded protein: CASSQDWLRRGGGYNEQFF.

This chain uses TRBV19 with TRBJ2-1; a weak D match, TRBD1 (7 bases). The V gene lost 4 bases and the J gene lost 7 bases, with 23 bases spanning the gap. The CDR3 is 17 residues long. Germline-derived CDR1 and CDR2 are LNHDA and SQIVND (reference sequence). CDR3 coding DNA: TGTGCCAGTAGTAAGCGGGCCACAGGGGCAGGCTTGAATGAGCAGTTCTTC. Translating it yields CASSKRATGAGLNEQFF.